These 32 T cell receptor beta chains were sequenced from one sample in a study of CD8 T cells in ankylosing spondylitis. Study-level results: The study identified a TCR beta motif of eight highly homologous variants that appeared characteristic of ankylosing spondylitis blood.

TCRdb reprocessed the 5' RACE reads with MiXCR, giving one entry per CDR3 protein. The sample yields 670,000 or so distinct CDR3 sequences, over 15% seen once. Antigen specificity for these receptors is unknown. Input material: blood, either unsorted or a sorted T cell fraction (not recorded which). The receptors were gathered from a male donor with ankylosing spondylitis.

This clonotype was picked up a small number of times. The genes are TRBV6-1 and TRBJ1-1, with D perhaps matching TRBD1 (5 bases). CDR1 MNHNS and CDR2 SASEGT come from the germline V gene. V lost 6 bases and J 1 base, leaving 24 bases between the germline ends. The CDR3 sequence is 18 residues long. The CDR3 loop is CASRWWALGADGNTEAFF. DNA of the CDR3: TGTGCCAGCAGGTGGTGGGCGCTTGGGGCGGATGGGAACACTGAAGCTTTCTTT.

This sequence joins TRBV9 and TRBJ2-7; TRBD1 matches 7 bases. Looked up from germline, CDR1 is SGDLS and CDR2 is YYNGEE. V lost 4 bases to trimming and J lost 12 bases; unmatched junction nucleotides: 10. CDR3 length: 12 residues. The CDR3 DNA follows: TGTGCCAGCAGCCCAACGACAGGGACGGTGTACTTC. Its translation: CASSPTTGTVYF.

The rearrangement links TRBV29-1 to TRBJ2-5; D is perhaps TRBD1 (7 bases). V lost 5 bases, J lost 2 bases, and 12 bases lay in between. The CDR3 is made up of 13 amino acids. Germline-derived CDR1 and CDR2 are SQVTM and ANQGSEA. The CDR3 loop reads CSVNRGLQETQYF. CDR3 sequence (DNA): TGCAGCGTTAACAGGGGACTGCAAGAGACCCAGTACTTC. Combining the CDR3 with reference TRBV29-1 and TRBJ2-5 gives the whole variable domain SAVISQKPSRDICQRGTSLTIQCQVDSQVTMMFWYRQQPGQSLTLIATANQGSEATYESGFVIDKFPISRPNLTFSTLTVSNMSPEDSSIYLCSVNRGLQETQYFGPGTRLLVL.

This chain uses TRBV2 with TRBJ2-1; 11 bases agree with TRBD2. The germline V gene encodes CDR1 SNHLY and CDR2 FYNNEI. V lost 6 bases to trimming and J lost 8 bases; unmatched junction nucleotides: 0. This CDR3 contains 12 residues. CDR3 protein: CASRTSGDEQFF. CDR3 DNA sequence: TGTGCCAGCAGGACTAGCGGGGATGAGCAGTTCTTC.

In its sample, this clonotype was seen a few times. Written as DNA, the CDR3 is TGTGCCACCAGCAGAGATCTTTCCGGCGGGATGAACACTGAAGCTTTCTTT. The encoded protein is CATSRDLSGGMNTEAFF. This sequence joins TRBV15 and TRBJ1-1; D unresolved. This CDR3 contains 17 residues. Germline V gene data show CDR1 as LNHNV and CDR2 as YYDKDF (reference sequence). The V and J ends lost 0 bases and 0 bases respectively, with 14 bases between them.

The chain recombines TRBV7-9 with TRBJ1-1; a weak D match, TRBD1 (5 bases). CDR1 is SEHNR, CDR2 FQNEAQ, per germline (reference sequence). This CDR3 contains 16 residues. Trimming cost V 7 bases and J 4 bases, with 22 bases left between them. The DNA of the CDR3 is TGTGCCAGCACCTTTCGGGGCCCGGCGGTGGGCACTGAAGCTTTCTTT. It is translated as CASTFRGPAVGTEAFF.

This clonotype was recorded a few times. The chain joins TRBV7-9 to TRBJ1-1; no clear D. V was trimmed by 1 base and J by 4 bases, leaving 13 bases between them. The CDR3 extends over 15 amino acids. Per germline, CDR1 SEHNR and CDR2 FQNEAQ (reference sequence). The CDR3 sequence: CASSLGWDPGTEAFF. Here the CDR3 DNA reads TGTGCCAGCAGCTTAGGTTGGGATCCGGGCACTGAAGCTTTCTTT.

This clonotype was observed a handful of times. Here the CDR3 reads CASSPGGGYEKLFF. CDR3 DNA: TGTGCCAGCAGCCCCGGGGGGGGCTACGAAAAACTGTTTTTT. The chain couples TRBV7-8 to TRBJ1-4, with a possible D match to TRBD1 (6 bases). Trimming took off 5 bases at V and 8 bases at J, with 15 bases between the two ends. The CDR3 is 14 amino acids. Germline loops: CDR1 SGHVS, CDR2 FQNEAQ.

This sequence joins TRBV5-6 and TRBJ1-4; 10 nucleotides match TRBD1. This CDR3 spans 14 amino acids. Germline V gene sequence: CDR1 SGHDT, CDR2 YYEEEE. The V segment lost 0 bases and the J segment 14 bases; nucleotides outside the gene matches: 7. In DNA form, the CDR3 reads TGTGCCAGCAGCTTGGCAGGAAAGGACAGGGGGCTGTTTTTT. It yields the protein CASSLAGKDRGLFF.

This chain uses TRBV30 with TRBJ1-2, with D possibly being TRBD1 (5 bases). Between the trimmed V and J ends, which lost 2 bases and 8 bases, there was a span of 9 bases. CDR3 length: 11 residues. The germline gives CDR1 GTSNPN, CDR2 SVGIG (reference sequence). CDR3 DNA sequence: TGTGCCTGGAGTTGGGAGGGGGGCTACACCTTC. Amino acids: CAWSWEGGYTF.

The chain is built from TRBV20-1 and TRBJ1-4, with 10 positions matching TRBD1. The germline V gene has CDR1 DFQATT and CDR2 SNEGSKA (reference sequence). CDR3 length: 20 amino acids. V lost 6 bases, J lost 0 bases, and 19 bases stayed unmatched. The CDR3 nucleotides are TGCAGTGCCTGCGGGACAGGGGATTCCTTGGAGGTTGCAACTAATGAAAAACTGTTTTTT. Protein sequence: CSACGTGDSLEVATNEKLFF.

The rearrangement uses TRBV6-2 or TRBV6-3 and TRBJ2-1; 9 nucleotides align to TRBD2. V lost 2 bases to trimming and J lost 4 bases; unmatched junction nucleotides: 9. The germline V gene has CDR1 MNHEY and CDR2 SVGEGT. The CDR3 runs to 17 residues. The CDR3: CASSYTRAGGLYNEQFF. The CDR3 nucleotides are TGTGCCAGCAGTTACACCCGAGCGGGGGGCCTTTACAATGAGCAGTTCTTC.

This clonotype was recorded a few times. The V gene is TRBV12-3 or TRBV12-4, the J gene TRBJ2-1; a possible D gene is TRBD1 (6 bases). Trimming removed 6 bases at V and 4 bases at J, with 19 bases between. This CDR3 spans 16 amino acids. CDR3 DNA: TGTGCCAGCAGCTCCTTCAGGGGCCAACGATACAATGAGCAGTTCTTC. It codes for CASSSFRGQRYNEQFF.

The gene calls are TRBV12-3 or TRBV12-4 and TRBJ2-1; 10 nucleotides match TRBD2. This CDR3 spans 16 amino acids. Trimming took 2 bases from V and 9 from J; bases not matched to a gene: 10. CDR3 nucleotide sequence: TGTGCCAGCAGTTTAAGGGTTCTAGCGGGAGCCTCTGAGCAGTTCTTC. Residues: CASSLRVLAGASEQFF.

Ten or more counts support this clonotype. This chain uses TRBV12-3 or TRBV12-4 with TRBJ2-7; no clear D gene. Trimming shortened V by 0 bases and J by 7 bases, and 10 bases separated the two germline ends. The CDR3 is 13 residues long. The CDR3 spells CASSLASGGEQYF. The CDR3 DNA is TGTGCCAGCAGTTTAGCCTCTGGTGGGGAGCAGTACTTC.

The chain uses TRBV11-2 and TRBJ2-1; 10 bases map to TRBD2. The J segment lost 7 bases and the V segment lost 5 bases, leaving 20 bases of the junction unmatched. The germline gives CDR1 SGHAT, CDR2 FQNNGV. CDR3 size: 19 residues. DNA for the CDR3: TGTGCCAGCAGCCTCAGGGGGGAAGAAGCGGGAGGGCCCTCGAATGAGCAGTTCTTC. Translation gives CASSLRGEEAGGPSNEQFF.

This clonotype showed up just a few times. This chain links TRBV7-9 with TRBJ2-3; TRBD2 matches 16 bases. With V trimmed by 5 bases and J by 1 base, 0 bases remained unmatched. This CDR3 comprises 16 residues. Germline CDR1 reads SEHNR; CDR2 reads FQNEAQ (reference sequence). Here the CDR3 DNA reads TGTGCCAGCAGCGGGACTAGCGGGGGGGGCACAGATACGCAGTATTTT. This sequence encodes CASSGTSGGGTDTQYF.

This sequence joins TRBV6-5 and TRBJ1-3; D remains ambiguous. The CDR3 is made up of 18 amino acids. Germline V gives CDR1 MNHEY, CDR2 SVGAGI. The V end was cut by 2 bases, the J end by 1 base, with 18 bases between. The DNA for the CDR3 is TGTGCCAGCAGTTACAGAGGTCCCGGCACCTCTTCTGGAAACACCATATATTTT. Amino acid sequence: CASSYRGPGTSSGNTIYF.

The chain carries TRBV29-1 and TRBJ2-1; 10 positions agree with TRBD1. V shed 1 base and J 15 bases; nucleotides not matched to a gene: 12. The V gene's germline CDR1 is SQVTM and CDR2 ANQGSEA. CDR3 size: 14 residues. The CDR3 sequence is CSVEAGQGYPVPFF. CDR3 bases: TGCAGCGTTGAAGCGGGACAGGGGTATCCCGTTCCGTTCTTC.

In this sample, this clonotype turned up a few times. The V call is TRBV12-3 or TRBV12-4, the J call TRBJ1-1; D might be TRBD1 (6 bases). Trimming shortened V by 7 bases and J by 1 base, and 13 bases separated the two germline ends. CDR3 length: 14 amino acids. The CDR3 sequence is CASNRDLGNTEAFF. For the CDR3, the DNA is TGTGCCAGCAACAGGGACCTTGGGAACACTGAAGCTTTCTTT.

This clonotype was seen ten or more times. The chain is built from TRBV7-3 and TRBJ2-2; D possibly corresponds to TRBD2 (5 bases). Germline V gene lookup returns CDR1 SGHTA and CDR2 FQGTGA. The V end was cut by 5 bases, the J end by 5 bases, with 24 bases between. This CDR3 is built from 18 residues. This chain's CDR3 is CASSPTPAGPARTGELFF. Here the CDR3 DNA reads TGTGCCAGCAGCCCTACCCCGGCGGGCCCCGCACGGACCGGGGAGCTGTTTTTT.

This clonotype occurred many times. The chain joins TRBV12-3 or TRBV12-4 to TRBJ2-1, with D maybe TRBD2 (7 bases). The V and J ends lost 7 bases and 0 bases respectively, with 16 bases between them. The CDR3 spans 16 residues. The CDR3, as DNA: TGTGCCAGCACTCTAAAGGGGGGGGCCTCCTACAATGAGCAGTTCTTC. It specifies CASTLKGGASYNEQFF.

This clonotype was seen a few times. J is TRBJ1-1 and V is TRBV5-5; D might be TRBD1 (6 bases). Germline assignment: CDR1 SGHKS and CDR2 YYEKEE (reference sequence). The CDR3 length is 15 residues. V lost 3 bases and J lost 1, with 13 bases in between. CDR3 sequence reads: CASSYWRGKNTEAFF. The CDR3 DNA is TGTGCCAGCAGCTACTGGAGGGGGAAGAACACTGAAGCTTTCTTT.

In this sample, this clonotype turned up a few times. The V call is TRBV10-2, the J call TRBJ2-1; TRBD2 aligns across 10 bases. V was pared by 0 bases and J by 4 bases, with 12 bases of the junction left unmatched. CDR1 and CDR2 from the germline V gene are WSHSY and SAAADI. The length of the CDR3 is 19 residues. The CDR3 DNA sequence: TGCGCCAGCAGTGAGTCTCTGGGGTTTAGCGGGGGGAGATACAATGAGCAGTTCTTC. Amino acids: CASSESLGFSGGRYNEQFF.

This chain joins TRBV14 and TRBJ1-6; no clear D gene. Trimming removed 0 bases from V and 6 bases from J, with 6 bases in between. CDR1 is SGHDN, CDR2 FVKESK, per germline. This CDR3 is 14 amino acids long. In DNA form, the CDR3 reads TGTGCCAGCAGCCAAGAGGTCCCTAATTCACCCCTCCACTTT. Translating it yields CASSQEVPNSPLHF.

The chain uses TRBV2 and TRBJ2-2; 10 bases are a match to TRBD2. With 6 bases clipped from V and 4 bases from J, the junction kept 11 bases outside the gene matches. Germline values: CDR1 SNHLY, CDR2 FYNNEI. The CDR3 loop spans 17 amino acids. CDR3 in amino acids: CASRGPSGRGATGELFF. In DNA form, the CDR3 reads TGTGCCAGCAGGGGACCTAGCGGGAGAGGGGCCACCGGGGAGCTGTTTTTT. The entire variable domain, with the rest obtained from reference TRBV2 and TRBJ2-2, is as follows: EPEVTQTPSHQVTQMGQEVILRCVPISNHLYFYWYRQILGQKVEFLVSFYNNEISEKSEIFDDQFSVERPDGSNFTLKIRSTKLEDSAMYFCASRGPSGRGATGELFFGEGSRLTVL.

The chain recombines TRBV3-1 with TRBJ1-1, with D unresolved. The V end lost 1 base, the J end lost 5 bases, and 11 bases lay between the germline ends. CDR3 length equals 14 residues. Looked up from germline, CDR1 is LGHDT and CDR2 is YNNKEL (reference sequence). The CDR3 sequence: CASSQVIGRTEAFF. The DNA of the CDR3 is TGTGCCAGCAGCCAAGTGATCGGGAGAACTGAAGCTTTCTTT.

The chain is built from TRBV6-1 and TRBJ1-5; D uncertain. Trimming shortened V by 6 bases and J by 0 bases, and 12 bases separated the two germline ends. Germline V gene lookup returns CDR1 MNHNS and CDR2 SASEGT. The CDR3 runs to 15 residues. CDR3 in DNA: TGTGCCAGCAGGATTGACGGCACTAGCAATCAGCCCCAGCATTTT. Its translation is CASRIDGTSNQPQHF.

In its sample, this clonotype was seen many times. CDR3 nucleotides: TGCAGCGTCTCAAGCGGGCCCAATGAGCAGTTCTTC. Translation gives CSVSSGPNEQFF. V gene TRBV29-1 combines with J gene TRBJ2-1, with D possibly being TRBD2 (6 bases). V lost 6 bases to trimming and J lost 6 bases, with 12 bases between them. The V gene's germline CDR1 is SQVTM and CDR2 ANQGSEA. CDR3 size: 12 residues.

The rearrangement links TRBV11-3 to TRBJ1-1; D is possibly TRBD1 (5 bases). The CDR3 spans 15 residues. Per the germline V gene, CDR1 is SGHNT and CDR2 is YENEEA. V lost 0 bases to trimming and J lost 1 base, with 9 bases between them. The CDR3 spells CASSLEPGSNTEAFF. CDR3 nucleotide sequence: TGTGCCAGCAGCTTAGAACCAGGGTCGAACACTGAAGCTTTCTTT.

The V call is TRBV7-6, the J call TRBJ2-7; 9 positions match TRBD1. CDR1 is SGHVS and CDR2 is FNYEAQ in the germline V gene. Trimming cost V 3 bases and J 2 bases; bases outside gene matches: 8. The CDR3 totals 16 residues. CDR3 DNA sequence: TGTGCCAGCAGCTTGGACCGGGACAGGGCGACCTACGAGCAGTACTTC. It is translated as CASSLDRDRATYEQYF.

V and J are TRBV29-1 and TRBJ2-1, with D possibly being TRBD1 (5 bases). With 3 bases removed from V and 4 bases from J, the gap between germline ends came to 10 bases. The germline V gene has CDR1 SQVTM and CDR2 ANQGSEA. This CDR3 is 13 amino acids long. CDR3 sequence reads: CSVDRKGYNEQFF. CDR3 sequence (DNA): TGCAGCGTTGATAGGAAGGGGTACAATGAGCAGTTCTTC.